Listed below are T cell receptor beta chains from one sample, sequenced in a study of T cells after yellow fever vaccination. TCRdb called the 5' RACE reads again in MiXCR, with one record for every CDR3 protein. The data contain some 70,000 distinct CDR3 sequences, about 6% of them singletons. Specimen: CD8+ T cells sorted from PBMCs, collected roughly 46 days after the first yellow fever vaccination. Receptors originate from a man aged 18 to 35 who received the YFV17D yellow fever vaccine. Each CDR3 is given without its conserved first and last residue.

V gene	CDR3 protein
TRBV6-5	ASSYSQGGYNEQF
TRBV12-3/TRBV12-4	ASSWIRDGARKTQY
TRBV4-1	ASSPGPGGGYT
TRBV6-2/TRBV6-3	ASSYWQNYEQY
TRBV9	ASPDGLTGELF
TRBV7-9	ASSREGASTDTQY
TRBV6-5	ASSYSRAKGREQY
TRBV6-2/TRBV6-3	ASSSGIMNTEAF
TRBV5-1	ASSWSANPGTGNSPLH
TRBV7-6	ASSLGPGGEYEQY
TRBV5-1	ASSFIRLAGELF
TRBV7-8	ASSLLGEEEGETQY
TRBV12-3/TRBV12-4	ASRETHWNQPQH
TRBV12-3/TRBV12-4	ASFWTPYEQY
TRBV7-8	ASSLGGHSYNEQF
TRBV7-9	ASSLDGSNTEAF
TRBV5-4	ASSLRQGEGDEQF
TRBV27	ASSSLPAGGLNEQF
TRBV2	ASRFTEAF
TRBV27	ASSWASNQPQH
TRBV12-3/TRBV12-4	ASRSGGSQPQH
TRBV27	ASSLLGRHEKLF
TRBV7-9	ASSPRGTDIEKLF
TRBV27	ASSLSGGYTDTQY
TRBV28	ASSFGGDSGAGGIWDTQY
TRBV4-3	ASSQDSGLAGAPGLYEQY
TRBV4-1	ATSGLGVIAKNIQY
TRBV7-9	ASSWTENTEAF
TRBV29-1	SVESEVSYEQY
TRBV12-3/TRBV12-4	ASSFLGEKLF
TRBV20-1	SATGLTMNTEAF
TRBV11-2	ASSLLVGGQETQY
TRBV4-1	ASSQAGGIYGYT
TRBV4-1	ASSQVLAGGHEQF
TRBV6-4	ASSGTGTGELF
TRBV5-5	ASSLDGSGTGYTGELF
TRBV5-1	ASSLGRQVPLYEQY
TRBV10-3	AISDFDRVGQPQH
TRBV21-1	AIGRETTNEKLF
TRBV20-1	SARDRLAGGPTDTQY
TRBV4-3	ASSQEFSGGAVYEQY